The 9 T cell receptor beta chains below all came from one sample that was sequenced in a study of blood T cell repertoires in COVID-19. TCRdb's table, derived via immunoSEQ multiplex PCR, lists solely in-frame clones and lacks some. The data contain about 64,000 clones, approximately 90% of them singletons. Sequenced: PBMCs or T cells enriched from blood (not recorded which). The receptors shown here come from a woman aged 40 to 50 who had recovered from COVID-19.

The J gene is TRBJ1-5, the V gene TRBV6-1; 9 bases agree with TRBD1. This CDR3 region has 16 residues. CDR1 MNHNS and CDR2 SASEGT come from the germline V gene. The junction had 5 bases not matched to a gene; V was cut back by 2 bases and J by 3 bases. CDR3 coding DNA: TGTGCCAGCAGTGAATGGGACAGGGCCCCCAATCAGCCCCAGCATTTT. It yields the protein CASSEWDRAPNQPQHF.

This clone came up once. The V and J genes are TRBV15 and TRBJ1-1; 9 bases line up with TRBD1. The CDR3 extends over 12 amino acids. Germline CDR1 and CDR2: LNHNV and YYDKDF (reference sequence). V was clipped by 2 bases and J by 10 bases; unmatched bases: 2. This CDR3 reads CATSRPQGAAFF. The CDR3 DNA follows: TGTGCCACCAGCAGACCACAGGGGGCAGCTTTCTTT. Full variable domain (outside the CDR3, taken from reference TRBV15 and TRBJ1-1): DAMVIQNPRYQVTQFGKPVTLSCSQTLNHNVMYWYQQKSSQAPKLLFHYYDKDFNNEADTPDNFQSRRPNTSFCFLDIRSPGLGDTAMYLCATSRPQGAAFFGQGTRLTVV.

This sequence joins TRBV14 and TRBJ2-7; tentatively, D is TRBD1 (6 bases). Germline values: CDR1 SGHDN, CDR2 FVKESK. Trimming stripped 0 bases from V and 6 bases from J, with 15 bases between. The CDR3 is 15 residues long. This CDR3 reads CASSQDGDIYLEQYF. CDR3 in DNA: TGTGCCAGCAGCCAAGATGGGGACATTTACCTCGAGCAGTACTTC.

The sample holds a few counts of this clone. V gene TRBV15 combines with J gene TRBJ2-5; tentative D call: TRBD2 (5 bases). Per the germline V gene, CDR1 is LNHNV and CDR2 is YYDKDF (reference sequence). The CDR3 totals 14 residues. V lost 3 bases to trimming and J lost 6 bases, with 14 bases between them. CDR3 coding DNA: TGTGCCACCAGCAGTTCCCGGGATCCCAAGACCCAGTACTTC. Protein sequence: CATSSSRDPKTQYF. The complete variable domain, with remaining parts taken from reference TRBV15 and TRBJ2-5, reads DAMVIQNPRYQVTQFGKPVTLSCSQTLNHNVMYWYQQKSSQAPKLLFHYYDKDFNNEADTPDNFQSRRPNTSFCFLDIRSPGLGDTAMYLCATSSSRDPKTQYFGPGTRLLVL.

This sequence joins TRBV2 and TRBJ2-1, with 8 bases fitting TRBD2. The length of the CDR3 is 12 residues. The germline V gene has CDR1 SNHLY and CDR2 FYNNEI. V lost 10 bases to trimming and J lost 8 bases; unmatched junction nucleotides: 7. The CDR3 reads CATTGGRDEQFF. CDR3 sequence (DNA): TGTGCCACCACGGGGGGGAGGGATGAGCAGTTCTTC.

The V and J genes are TRBV2 and TRBJ2-1; 7 bases match TRBD1. V gave up 6 bases and J gave up 0 bases; unmatched junction bases: 11. The CDR3 runs to 17 residues. Germline lookup yields CDR1 SNHLY and CDR2 FYNNEI. CDR3 nucleotides: TGTGCCAGCAGCGAGCTTAAGACAGGGAGCTCCTACAATGAGCAGTTCTTC. Translating it yields CASSELKTGSSYNEQFF.

The chain carries TRBV7-3 and TRBJ1-3; a weak D match, TRBD1 (5 bases). V dropped 0 bases and J dropped 0 bases, with 9 bases sitting between them. Germline V gene sequence: CDR1 SGHTA, CDR2 FQGTGA. The CDR3 is 16 residues long. CDR3 DNA: TGTGCCAGCAGCTTAACGGGGGGGAACTCTGGAAACACCATATATTTT. Translated, it gives CASSLTGGNSGNTIYF.

The rearrangement uses TRBV7-3 and TRBJ2-3, with 8 bases identical to TRBD1. Per germline, CDR1 SGHTA and CDR2 FQGTGA. The CDR3 contains 14 residues. Trimming at V came to 1 base and at J to 3 bases, leaving 0 bases not matched to a gene. The CDR3 nucleotides read TGTGCCAGCAGCTTAAACAGGGGGACAGATACGCAGTATTTT. Translated, it gives CASSLNRGTDTQYF.

This clone was seen just once. The rearrangement joins TRBV5-1 to TRBJ1-2, with a weak D call TRBD1 (6 bases). V was cut by 2 bases and J by 7 bases, with 15 bases left in between. From germline, CDR1 is SGHRS and CDR2 YFSETQ. The CDR3 covers 14 residues. The CDR3: CASSLPSTGSGYTF. The DNA of the CDR3 is TGCGCCAGCAGCTTACCCTCCACAGGGTCTGGCTACACCTTC.